This T cell receptor (beta chain) was captured by sequencing in a study of blood T cell repertoires in COVID-19. This clone was picked up one time. The assay was immunoSEQ multiplex PCR, and TCRdb's table has in-frame clones only and misses some. The sample lists hundreds of thousands of clones, over 70% occurring once. V dropped 4 bases and J dropped 0; count of bases not matched to a gene: 8. Looked up from germline, CDR1 is GTSNPN and CDR2 is SVGIG (reference sequence). The CDR3 loop spans 17 amino acids. The chain joins TRBV30 to TRBJ2-6; 8 nucleotides align to TRBD1. The sample consisted of peripheral blood. This sequence originates from a woman at least 80 years old with acute or convalescent COVID-19. CDR3 coding DNA: TGTGCCTGGACGAAGGACAGGGCCCCCTCTGGGGCCAACGTCCTGACTTTC. Residues: CAWTKDRAPSGANVLTF.